This TCR beta chain stems from a study of CD8+ T cells in alopecia areata. CDR1 is SGHRS and CDR2 is YFSETQ in the germline V gene. The V gene lost 4 bases and the J gene lost 0 bases, with 14 bases spanning the gap. CDR3 length equals 15 residues. Notes on the study in general: Mice gave a clearer picture of TCR sharing than patients did, possibly for HLA-related reasons. Relative to normal scalp, lesional scalp, especially alopecia totalis/universalis, showed higher clonality.

Patients with alopecia areata provided lesional scalp punch biopsies as well as peripheral blood. Investigators sorted PBMCs to obtain both CD4+ and CD8+ T cells. Sequencing used cDNA as its template, made by extracting RNA and reverse transcribing it. Some clones are missing from TCRdb's copy, which holds only in-frame ones; the method was immunoSEQ multiplex PCR. The sample lists around 98,000 clones, about 40% occurring once. A remark on this clone: Its antigen is as yet unknown.

The chain links TRBV5-1 to TRBJ2-7; D not certain. This sequence was found in a human donor with alopecia areata. The sequenced sample was CD4+ T cells sorted from blood. DNA of the CDR3: TGCGCCAGCAGCCCGGACGGAGTCCTCTCCTACGAGCAGTACTTC. Protein sequence: CASSPDGVLSYEQYF.